A few counts support the clone carrying this TCR beta chain. TCRdb reprocessed the 5' RACE reads with MiXCR, giving one entry per CDR3 protein. The sample includes around 83,000 distinct CDR3 sequences, more than 4.5% seen only once; the top ten take roughly 7.5%. These data come from a study of T cells of healthy individuals. The germline V gene encodes CDR1 SGHAT and CDR2 FQNNGV. Trimming took 5 bases from V and 5 from J, leaving 22 bases between them. There are 16 residues in the CDR3. The J gene is TRBJ2-7, the V gene TRBV11-2; D is perhaps TRBD2 (7 bases). The TCR was taken from a female donor in good health. The CDR3 DNA reads as TGTGCCAGCAGCACAAGAGGGGGGGCTGCTAGCCACGAGCAGTACTTC. Protein sequence: CASSTRGGAASHEQYF.